This is a list of T cell receptor beta chains from one sample in a study of T cells after yellow fever vaccination. Via MiXCR, TCRdb re-called the 5' RACE reads, giving one row per CDR3 protein. The sample records roughly 300,000 distinct CDR3 sequences, around 7% being singletons. The sample in question was PBMCs, obtained roughly 46 days after the first yellow fever vaccination. Receptors originate from a man younger than 35 who received the YFV17D yellow fever vaccine. CDR3s include the opening cysteine and the closing phenylalanine or tryptophan. The D gene is left open where the match is weak. The listing skips clone size in some rows; elsewhere it reads once, few, many or a size class.

size	V	D	length	J	DNA	CDR3
-	TRBV12-3/TRBV12-4	TRBD2	15	TRBJ2-5	TGTGCCAGCAGCCTCTTAGCGGGGACCCAAGAGACCCAGTACTTC	CASSLLAGTQETQYF
few	TRBV7-2	TRBD2	15	TRBJ2-2	TGTGCCAGCAGCTCCGGACTAGCGGGTACCGGGGAGCTGTTTTTT	CASSSGLAGTGELFF
-	TRBV4-3	TRBD1	16	TRBJ2-3	TGCGCCAGCAGCACTTCCGGGACAGGGGCCCTGGGGACGCAGTATTTT	CASSTSGTGALGTQYF
many	TRBV11-2	-	15	TRBJ2-7	TGTGCCAGCAGCAACTTGGGGCAGGGCGGACACGAGCAGTACTTC	CASSNLGQGGHEQYF
many	TRBV18	-	15	TRBJ1-1	TGTGCCAGCTCACCGGTTTCGGATATGAACACTGAAGCTTTCTTT	CASSPVSDMNTEAFF
-	TRBV20-1	-	11	TRBJ1-6	TGCAGTGCTAGAGCCTTGTCACCCCTCCACTTT	CSARALSPLHF
few	TRBV7-2	TRBD1	15	TRBJ1-2	TGTGCCAGCAGCACCACCGGGGACAGGGGCTATGGCTACACCTTC	CASSTTGDRGYGYTF
few	TRBV12-3/TRBV12-4	-	14	TRBJ1-1	TGTGCCAGCAGTTTAAGGGGGATCTACACTGAAGCTTTCTTT	CASSLRGIYTEAFF
few	TRBV25-1	TRBD2	14	TRBJ2-1	TGTGCCAGCAGTGACCGGGGGGGGGTAAATGAGCAGTTCTTC	CASSDRGGVNEQFF
few	TRBV20-1	-	14	TRBJ2-1	TGCAGTGCTAGAGATTCTAGGGGGGCGAATGAGCAGTTCTTC	CSARDSRGANEQFF
-	TRBV6-5	-	13	TRBJ1-2	TGTGCCAGCAGTCTCGGACGGCACTATGGCTACACCTTC	CASSLGRHYGYTF
many	TRBV10-3	-	12	TRBJ2-5	TGTGCCATCAAAGGGGTTGGAGAGACCCAGTACTTC	CAIKGVGETQYF
-	TRBV3-1	-	15	TRBJ2-5	TGTGCCAGCAGCCCCACCCAAGATAGGGGCAGGGCCCAGTACTTC	CASSPTQDRGRAQYF
few	TRBV11-2	-	18	TRBJ2-1	TGTGCCAGCAGCCTTAGGAGCCTCGCGGGGACCTCCTACAATGAGCAGTTCTTC	CASSLRSLAGTSYNEQFF
many	TRBV5-1	TRBD2	15	TRBJ2-1	TGCGCCAGCAGCTTGGCCAGCGGGGGCTACAATGAGCAGTTCTTC	CASSLASGGYNEQFF
many	TRBV12-3/TRBV12-4	-	13	TRBJ1-1	TGTGCCAGCAGCGGACAGCCGAACACTGAAGCTTTCTTT	CASSGQPNTEAFF
many	TRBV30	TRBD2	14	TRBJ2-1	TGTGCCTGGAGTCCGCTAGCGGGGGCCAATGAGCAGTTCTTC	CAWSPLAGANEQFF
few	TRBV5-1	-	15	TRBJ1-6	TGCGCCAGCAGCTTGGTTCAGGGAGGTAATTCACCCCTCCACTTT	CASSLVQGGNSPLHF
-	TRBV11-2	-	15	TRBJ1-2	TGTGCCAGCATCCGAGCGGGGACGGACGGCTATGGCTACACCTTC	CASIRAGTDGYGYTF